Presented here are 27 T cell receptor beta chains from one specimen sequenced in a study of blood T cell repertoires in COVID-19. The data were produced by immunoSEQ multiplex PCR, yet TCRdb's version contains in-frame clones alone and is incomplete. Of 2,500 or so clones listed, 87% are singletons. The sequenced material came from peripheral blood. The receptors derive from a man between 65 and 79 years old with active COVID-19.

V is TRBV5-6 and J is TRBJ2-7; 8 bases agree with TRBD2. The CDR3 runs to 14 residues. The germline CDR1 and CDR2 sequences are SGHDT and YYEEEE. J lost 2 bases, V lost 0 bases, and 1 base had no gene match. As DNA, the CDR3 is TGTGCCAGCAGCTTGGCCGGGAGGGCCTACGAGCAGTACTTC. It specifies CASSLAGRAYEQYF.

The V and J genes are TRBV7-8 and TRBJ2-5; no firm D call. The V gene's germline CDR1 is SGHVS and CDR2 FQNEAQ. The V end lost 1 base, the J end lost 4 bases, and 16 bases lay between the germline ends. There are 16 residues in the CDR3. The CDR3 sequence is CASSLGVKPPGETQYF. CDR3 sequence (DNA): TGTGCCAGCAGCTTAGGCGTCAAGCCCCCAGGAGAGACCCAGTACTTC.

The V and J genes are TRBV4-1 and TRBJ2-7; maybe TRBD2 (5 bases). Per the germline V gene, CDR1 is MGHRA and CDR2 is YSYEKL. This CDR3 has 14 amino acids. The germline V and J ends were trimmed by 4 bases and 9 bases, with 19 bases remaining between them. CDR3 DNA: TGCGCCAGCAGCCCCACCGGAGGATCCGGTAGGCAGTACTTC. Translating gives CASSPTGGSGRQYF.

The V call is TRBV19, the J call TRBJ2-2; 12 bases map to TRBD2. V lost 8 bases, J lost 4 bases, and 5 bases stayed unmatched. From germline, CDR1 is LNHDA and CDR2 SQIVND (reference sequence). CDR3 length: 15 residues. The CDR3: CASGPGLAGTGELFF. The CDR3 DNA reads TGTGCCAGTGGTCCGGGACTAGCGGGCACCGGGGAGCTGTTTTTT.

The CDR3 sequence is CAWSRVQGFIQGFYGYTF. CDR3 DNA: TGTGCCTGGAGTCGGGTCCAGGGCTTTATTCAAGGTTTCTATGGCTACACCTTC. The rearrangement joins TRBV30 to TRBJ1-2, with a tentative D call TRBD1 (5 bases). CDR3 length: 18 residues. Germline V gives CDR1 GTSNPN, CDR2 SVGIG (reference sequence). V lost 2 bases and J 4 bases, leaving 26 bases between the germline ends.

The V and J genes are TRBV7-3 and TRBJ2-5, with a weak D call TRBD2 (6 bases). V lost 5 bases and J lost 1, with 11 bases in between. This CDR3 is 14 amino acids long. Germline CDR1 SGHTA, CDR2 FQGTGA. The chain's CDR3 is CASSLRGAQETQYF. The CDR3 DNA sequence: TGTGCCAGCAGCCTCCGCGGGGCCCAAGAGACCCAGTACTTC.

V and J are TRBV11-3 and TRBJ2-1; D call uncertain. Germline CDR1 SGHNT, CDR2 YENEEA. The CDR3 spans 13 residues. The V gene lost 5 bases and the J gene lost 3 bases, with 8 bases spanning the gap. The DNA of the CDR3 is TGTGCCAGCAGCCATTTAGACTACAATGAGCAGTTCTTC. Residues: CASSHLDYNEQFF.

The rearrangement joins TRBV6-2 or TRBV6-3 to TRBJ2-7, with a weak D call TRBD2 (6 bases). The V end lost 0 bases, the J end lost 2 bases, and 8 bases lay between the germline ends. The CDR3 spans 14 residues. Germline V gives CDR1 MNHEY, CDR2 SVGEGT. CDR3 coding DNA: TGTGCCAGCAGTTACTCGCGGGGAACCTACGAGCAGTACTTC. The encoded protein is CASSYSRGTYEQYF.

This clone appeared a single time. CDR3 sequence reads: CASTRARLVAQFF. In DNA, the CDR3 is TGTGCCAGCACCCGGGCCCGACTAGTCGCGCAGTTCTTC. The gene calls are TRBV6-5 and TRBJ2-1; D may be TRBD2 (6 bases). V was pared by 7 bases and J by 12 bases, with 19 bases between. This CDR3 is built from 13 residues. Germline V gene lookup returns CDR1 MNHEY and CDR2 SVGAGI.

The J gene is TRBJ1-2, the V gene TRBV6-5; 10 bases align to TRBD1. Germline loops: CDR1 MNHEY, CDR2 SVGAGI. This CDR3 spans 13 amino acids. Germline trimming cut 4 bases from V and 8 bases from J; bases unmatched to any gene: 4. CDR3 amino acids: CASSWTGGIGYTF. CDR3 coding DNA: TGTGCCAGCAGTTGGACAGGGGGGATCGGCTACACCTTC.

The gene calls are TRBV11-3 and TRBJ1-6; 9 bases align to TRBD1. With V trimmed by 5 bases and J by 9 bases, 11 bases remained unmatched. The CDR3 sequence is 16 residues long. The V gene's germline CDR1 is SGHNT and CDR2 YENEEA. The CDR3 bases are TGTGCCAGCAGCACTGATTCTGGGACAGGGCTTTCACCCCTCCACTTT. The encoded protein is CASSTDSGTGLSPLHF.

V gene TRBV15 combines with J gene TRBJ2-7, with 11 bases aligning to TRBD2. Trimming at V came to 2 bases and at J to 3 bases, leaving 3 bases not matched to a gene. This CDR3 has 15 amino acids. The germline V gene encodes CDR1 LNHNV and CDR2 YYDKDF (reference sequence). The CDR3 sequence: CATSRTGTSGYEQYF. The CDR3 nucleotides read TGTGCCACCAGCAGAACCGGGACTAGCGGCTACGAGCAGTACTTC.

The chain recombines TRBV7-2 with TRBJ2-5; no definite D call. Germline V lookup: CDR1 SGHTA, CDR2 FQGNSA. V was cut by 3 bases and J by 3 bases, with 20 bases left in between. The CDR3 consists of 17 residues. The CDR3 sequence is CASSFPALAPPKETQYF. The DNA of the CDR3 is TGTGCCAGCAGCTTCCCCGCCCTTGCCCCGCCTAAAGAGACCCAGTACTTC.

The chain employs TRBV27 and TRBJ2-3; TRBD2 is a possible D gene (6 bases). Between the trimmed V and J ends, which lost 3 bases and 3 bases, there was a span of 10 bases. CDR3 length: 14 residues. Germline V lookup: CDR1 MNHEY, CDR2 SMNVEV (reference sequence). The CDR3: CASSFRDFTDTQYF. CDR3 in DNA: TGTGCCAGCAGTTTCAGGGACTTTACAGATACGCAGTATTTT.

Only one count was recorded for this clone. The chain uses TRBV5-6 and TRBJ1-4, with unresolved D. V dropped 3 bases and J dropped 5 bases, with 8 bases sitting between them. The V gene's germline CDR1 is SGHDT and CDR2 YYEEEE. The CDR3 covers 13 residues. As DNA, the CDR3 is TGTGCCAGCAGCTGGGAGCCAAATGAAAAACTGTTTTTT. This sequence encodes CASSWEPNEKLFF.

The gene calls are TRBV3-1 (or the pseudogene TRBV3-2) and TRBJ2-3, with D unclear. The germline CDR1 and CDR2 sequences are LGHDT and YNNKEL (reference sequence). CDR3 length equals 15 residues. Deletions cut 4 bases from V and 0 bases from J, with 11 bases between. The DNA for the CDR3 is TGTGCCAGCAGCCCAACAGCCCGGAGCACAGATACGCAGTATTTT. Protein product: CASSPTARSTDTQYF.

The chain links TRBV27 to TRBJ2-3; tentatively, D is TRBD2 (6 bases). With 5 bases removed from V and 2 bases from J, the gap between germline ends came to 11 bases. The CDR3 extends over 14 amino acids. Germline V gives CDR1 MNHEY, CDR2 SMNVEV (reference sequence). Here the CDR3 reads CASSPRDFTDTQYF. The CDR3 coding sequence is TGTGCCAGCAGTCCCCGGGACTTCACAGATACGCAGTATTTT.

The chain is built from TRBV4-1 and TRBJ2-7, with a possible D match to TRBD2 (6 bases). V lost 4 bases to trimming and J lost 1 base, with 11 bases between them. The CDR3 is 14 residues long. Germline V gene lookup returns CDR1 MGHRA and CDR2 YSYEKL. The CDR3, as DNA: TGCGCCAGCAGCCCCATAGGGACTTCCTACGAGCAGTACTTC. The encoded protein is CASSPIGTSYEQYF.

The chain carries TRBV19 and TRBJ2-1; 7 nucleotides agree with TRBD2. Germline CDR1 reads LNHDA; CDR2 reads SQIVND (reference sequence). This CDR3 contains 15 residues. The V segment lost 2 bases and the J segment 10 bases; nucleotides outside the gene matches: 11. The CDR3 region is CASSIKVTGGREQFF. The CDR3 DNA is TGTGCCAGTAGTATAAAGGTAACGGGAGGCCGAGAGCAGTTCTTC.

This sequence joins TRBV3-1 (or the pseudogene TRBV3-2) and TRBJ2-2; TRBD2 aligns across 11 bases. CDR1 and CDR2 (germline): LGHDT, YNNKEL (reference sequence). CDR3 length: 16 residues. The J segment lost 6 bases and the V segment lost 1 base, leaving 4 bases of the junction unmatched. CDR3 sequence reads: CASSQAHSGRAGELFF. For the CDR3, the DNA is TGTGCCAGCAGCCAAGCGCATAGCGGGAGGGCCGGGGAGCTGTTTTTT.

This chain connects TRBV19 to TRBJ2-5; possible D gene TRBD1, 5 bases. The CDR3 covers 13 residues. CDR1 is LNHDA, CDR2 SQIVND, per germline (reference sequence). The ends were cut back, 4 bases at V and 3 bases at J, with 9 bases in the middle. The CDR3 reads CASSTNRKETQYF. The DNA of the CDR3 is TGTGCCAGTAGTACCAACAGGAAAGAGACCCAGTACTTC.

This chain joins TRBV5-1 and TRBJ2-5, with 14 nucleotides matching TRBD2. V was pared by 0 bases and J by 2 bases, with 6 bases of the junction left unmatched. There are 18 residues in the CDR3. The germline V gene encodes CDR1 SGHRS and CDR2 YFSETQ. The CDR3, as DNA: TGCGCCAGCAGCTTGGAGACTAGCGGGGGGGCGTGGCAAGAGACCCAGTACTTC. Its translation: CASSLETSGGAWQETQYF.

The J gene is TRBJ2-3, the V gene TRBV5-1, with no clear D. CDR1 and CDR2 from the germline V gene are SGHRS and YFSETQ. Trimming stripped 4 bases from V and 1 base from J, with 4 bases between. The CDR3 runs 12 residues. The chain's CDR3 is CASSPGTDTQYF. Written as DNA, the CDR3 is TGCGCCAGCAGCCCAGGCACAGATACGCAGTATTTT. Full variable domain (missing parts from reference TRBV5-1 and TRBJ2-3): KAGVTQTPRYLIKTRGQQVTLSCSPISGHRSVSWYQQTPGQGLQFLFEYFSETQRNKGNFPGRFSGRQFSNSRSEMNVSTLELGDSALYLCASSPGTDTQYFGPGTRLTVL.

This clone was recorded only once. V gene TRBV25-1 combines with J gene TRBJ2-7; 10 bases align to TRBD2. Germline V gene data show CDR1 as MGHDK and CDR2 as SYGVNS. The CDR3 is made up of 14 amino acids. V lost 6 bases to trimming and J lost 3 bases; unmatched junction nucleotides: 5. The CDR3 is CASRIAGGDYEQYF. In DNA, the CDR3 is TGTGCCAGCAGAATAGCGGGAGGCGACTACGAGCAGTACTTC.

A few counts support this clone. The chain links TRBV24-1 to TRBJ1-1; 8 bases map to TRBD1. Unmatched junction bases numbered 14, after V lost 11 bases and J lost 1 base. Germline CDR1 KGHDR, CDR2 SFDVKD. This CDR3 has 16 residues. This CDR3 reads CARPSRVQGANTEAFF. CDR3 coding DNA: TGTGCCAGGCCTTCAAGGGTCCAGGGGGCGAACACTGAAGCTTTCTTT.

This chain connects TRBV11-2 to TRBJ1-2, with D unresolved. The germline V gene has CDR1 SGHAT and CDR2 FQNNGV. The CDR3 has 14 amino acids. Between the trimmed V and J ends, which lost 1 base and 3 bases, there was a span of 9 bases. The CDR3: CASSLGYRDYGYTF. The CDR3 DNA follows: TGTGCCAGCAGCTTAGGGTACCGAGACTATGGCTACACCTTC.

The rearrangement links TRBV3-1 (or the pseudogene TRBV3-2) to TRBJ2-1; D is undetermined. Germline V CDR1 and CDR2: LGHDT, YNNKEL (reference sequence). V was clipped by 3 bases and J by 2 bases, with 14 bases between them. This CDR3 contains 16 residues. CDR3 amino acids: CASSHDWPDPYNEQFF. The CDR3 DNA reads as TGTGCCAGCAGCCACGACTGGCCGGATCCCTACAATGAGCAGTTCTTC.